One sample yielded the 27 T cell receptor beta chains listed below, sequenced in a study of T cell repertoires in cytomegalovirus infection. TCRdb itself ran the reads through MiXCR, one entry per CDR3 protein. The sample holds about 230,000 distinct CDR3 sequences, 5% to 8.5% seen once. Input material: PBMCs. Source of these receptors: a human donor in good health (CMV status not recorded). Some clones in this sample may be carry-over from other donors' samples.

At least ten counts were recorded for this clonotype. The chain uses TRBV23-1 and TRBJ2-5; no clear D. TRBV23-1 falls under the ORF class, with uncertain function. Trimming shortened V by 8 bases and J by 0 bases, and 16 bases separated the two germline ends. CDR3 length equals 15 residues. CDR3 coding DNA: TGCGCCAGCCCTAAGACGTCTCAGTACCAAGAGACCCAGTACTTC. This codes for CASPKTSQYQETQYF.

This clonotype occurred many times. The chain couples TRBV7-9 to TRBJ1-1; tentatively, D is TRBD1 (5 bases). Between the trimmed V and J ends, which lost 7 bases and 4 bases, there was a span of 10 bases. CDR1 SEHNR and CDR2 FQNEAQ come from the germline V gene (reference sequence). CDR3 length: 12 amino acids. The CDR3 coding sequence is TGTGCCAGCAAAGATGGGGGCACTGAAGCTTTCTTT. Protein: CASKDGGTEAFF. Full variable domain (outside the CDR3, taken from reference TRBV7-9 and TRBJ1-1): DTGVSQNPRHKITKRGQNVTFRCDPISEHNRLYWYRQTLGQGPEFLTYFQNEAQLEKSRLLSDRFSAERPKGSFSTLEIQRTEQGDSAMYLCASKDGGTEAFFGQGTRLTVV.

The chain couples TRBV20-1 to TRBJ1-6; D might be TRBD1 (5 bases). Per the germline V gene, CDR1 is DFQATT and CDR2 is SNEGSKA (reference sequence). The CDR3 is made up of 14 amino acids. CDR3 protein: CSKDTLTRNSPLHF. CDR3 nucleotide sequence: TGCAGCAAGGACACGCTCACCCGCAATTCACCCCTCCACTTT.

About this clonotype: A much larger clone sits a single nucleotide away, making a read error possible. This chain joins TRBV28 and TRBJ2-3; 12 nucleotides line up with TRBD2. Germline V gene data show CDR1 as MDHEN and CDR2 as SYDVKM. V gave up 8 bases and J gave up 3 bases; unmatched junction bases: 3. This CDR3 is 14 amino acids long. DNA for the CDR3: TGTGCCAGCGGCCTAGCGGGGGGGACAGATACGCAGTATTTT. Amino acids: CASGLAGGTDTQYF.

The table lists this clonotype with many counts. The V gene is TRBV5-1, the J gene TRBJ1-2; no firm D call. The germline V gene encodes CDR1 SGHRS and CDR2 YFSETQ. V was clipped by 4 bases and J by 0 bases, with 10 bases between them. CDR3 length: 14 amino acids. CDR3 sequence reads: CASSEQSSNYGYTF. CDR3 coding DNA: TGCGCCAGCAGCGAACAGAGTTCTAACTATGGCTACACCTTC.

A remark on this clonotype: At one end the junction does not follow the germline gene, possibly because of a read error. The gene calls are TRBV10-3 and TRBJ2-2; 9 bases map to TRBD1. CDR1 and CDR2 from the germline V gene are ENHRY and SYGVKD. This CDR3 comprises 15 residues. CDR3 nucleotide sequence: TGTGCCATCAATGAGGGACAGGGTAGGACCGGGGAGCTGTTTTTT. Its translation is CAINEGQGRTGELFF.

This clonotype was recorded many times. The chain is built from TRBV11-1 and TRBJ1-2; the match to TRBD1 covers 12 bases. The ends lost 4 bases at V and 4 bases at J; junction bases unmatched: 13. The germline gives CDR1 SGHAT, CDR2 FQDESV (reference sequence). The CDR3 extends over 18 amino acids. This chain's CDR3 is CASSSRRDRGPSGYGYTF. Written as DNA, the CDR3 is TGTGCCAGCAGCTCGCGGCGGGACAGGGGGCCGAGCGGCTATGGCTACACCTTC. The full variable domain, rest sourced from reference TRBV11-1 and TRBJ1-2, is EAEVAQSPRYKITEKSQAVAFWCDPISGHATLYWYRQILGQGPELLVQFQDESVVDDSQLPKDRFSAERLKGVDSTLKIQPAELGDSAMYLCASSSRRDRGPSGYGYTFGSGTRLTVV.

At least ten counts were recorded for this clonotype. The rearrangement uses TRBV10-3 and TRBJ2-5; TRBD2 might be the D (5 bases). CDR1 and CDR2 from the germline V gene are ENHRY and SYGVKD. The CDR3 length is 15 residues. V shed 2 bases and J shed 7 bases, with 17 bases lying between them. The CDR3 loop is CAISEGVGVAGTQYF. CDR3 DNA: TGTGCCATCAGTGAGGGAGTGGGAGTGGCGGGGACCCAGTACTTC.

The sample holds many counts of this clonotype. The chain carries TRBV7-2 and TRBJ2-7; 7 positions agree with TRBD1. This CDR3 is 14 amino acids long. V shed 7 bases, J shed 2 bases, and the junction held 8 bases outside the gene matches. Germline V lookup: CDR1 SGHTA, CDR2 FQGNSA. The CDR3 protein is CASTLDRATYEQYF. The CDR3 bases are TGTGCCAGCACACTCGACAGGGCCACCTACGAGCAGTACTTC.

In its sample, this clonotype was seen many times. The V and J genes are TRBV28 and TRBJ1-1; a weak D match, TRBD1 (5 bases). This CDR3 is built from 16 residues. Per the germline V gene, CDR1 is MDHEN and CDR2 is SYDVKM. The germline V and J ends were trimmed by 4 bases and 0 bases, with 15 bases remaining between them. The CDR3 coding sequence is TGTGCCAGCAGTTCCCGGGGCAGGCCCATGAACACTGAAGCTTTCTTT. It encodes CASSSRGRPMNTEAFF.

CDR3 in amino acids: CSVGGAPLSSYNEQFF. The CDR3 DNA follows: TGCAGCGTTGGGGGGGCGCCCTTGAGCTCCTACAATGAGCAGTTCTTC. The chain has TRBV29-1 and TRBJ2-1; D is possibly TRBD1 or TRBD2 (6 bases each). The CDR3 extends over 16 amino acids. V dropped 4 bases and J dropped 0 bases, with 16 bases sitting between them. Germline V gives CDR1 SQVTM, CDR2 ANQGSEA.

This clonotype was observed a handful of times. V usage is TRBV29-1 and J usage is TRBJ1-2; TRBD1 aligns across 7 bases. This CDR3 has 14 amino acids. Germline V gene lookup returns CDR1 SQVTM and CDR2 ANQGSEA. The trim removed 4 bases at V and 8 bases at J, leaving 13 bases unmatched. The CDR3 spells CSVAGRQGGMGYTF. CDR3 in DNA: TGCAGCGTTGCCGGACGACAGGGTGGTATGGGCTACACCTTC.

This clonotype has a handful of counts. The CDR3 here is CASSHGGVYQNEQYF. Written as DNA, the CDR3 is TGTGCCAGCAGCCACGGGGGCGTTTATCAGAACGAGCAGTACTTC. The chain has TRBV7-9 and TRBJ2-7, with D perhaps being TRBD1 or TRBD2 (6 bases each). This CDR3 is built from 15 residues. The germline CDR1 and CDR2 sequences are SEHNR and FQNEAQ (reference sequence). V was pared by 5 bases and J by 5 bases, with 19 bases between.

This clonotype occurred a few times. The chain couples TRBV19 to TRBJ2-1; TRBD2 might be the D (6 bases). Germline lookup yields CDR1 LNHDA and CDR2 SQIVND (reference sequence). The CDR3 totals 13 residues. Trimming stripped 3 bases from V and 9 bases from J, with 12 bases between. CDR3 sequence (DNA): TGTGCCAGTAGTATGGAGGGCAGCTTTGAGCAGTTCTTC. This sequence encodes CASSMEGSFEQFF.

Ten or more counts support this clonotype. This rearrangement joins TRBV12-3 or TRBV12-4 to TRBJ2-1, with TRBD1 identical over 7 bases. V shed 6 bases, J shed 0 bases, and the junction held 11 bases outside the gene matches. The CDR3 contains 17 residues. Here the CDR3 reads CASRHNRGQSSYNEQFF. The CDR3 region has the DNA TGTGCCAGCAGACACAACAGGGGTCAAAGCTCCTACAATGAGCAGTTCTTC.

The table lists this clonotype with many counts. The chain couples TRBV2 to TRBJ2-1; no definite D call. From germline, CDR1 is SNHLY and CDR2 FYNNEI. The germline V and J ends were trimmed by 6 bases and 4 bases, with 4 bases remaining between them. The CDR3 extends over 11 amino acids. CDR3 in amino acids: CASRLYNEQFF. Here the CDR3 DNA reads TGTGCCAGCAGGCTTTACAATGAGCAGTTCTTC.

The chain uses TRBV7-9 and TRBJ2-7; D might be TRBD1 or TRBD2, each matching 5 bases. The germline V and J ends were trimmed by 0 bases and 8 bases, with 14 bases remaining between them. The CDR3 spans 14 residues. Germline V lookup: CDR1 SEHNR, CDR2 FQNEAQ (reference sequence). CDR3 nucleotide sequence: TGTGCCAGCAGCTTAGCAGAGGGACGGCGGAAGCAGTACTTC. This codes for CASSLAEGRRKQYF.

This clonotype was seen ten or more times. V usage is TRBV7-9 and J usage is TRBJ1-1; no clear D gene. V was cut by 0 bases and J by 1 base, with 6 bases left in between. The CDR3 totals 14 residues. The germline V gene encodes CDR1 SEHNR and CDR2 FQNEAQ (reference sequence). CDR3: CASSLAGRNTEAFF. CDR3 nucleotides: TGTGCCAGCAGCTTAGCGGGGAGGAACACTGAAGCTTTCTTT.

In this sample, this clonotype turned up many times. The chain combines TRBV29-1 with TRBJ1-2; the D gene is possibly TRBD1 (5 bases). The CDR3 loop spans 14 amino acids. V lost 2 bases and J 8 bases, leaving 18 bases between the germline ends. Germline loops: CDR1 SQVTM, CDR2 ANQGSEA. The CDR3 loop reads CSVERTGDRGGYTF. The CDR3 coding sequence is TGCAGCGTTGAAAGAACCGGGGACCGGGGGGGCTACACCTTC.

This clonotype came up many times. The rearrangement uses TRBV14 and TRBJ1-5; D is unresolved. Per the germline V gene, CDR1 is SGHDN and CDR2 is FVKESK. The CDR3 is 12 residues long. V dropped 0 bases and J dropped 4 bases, with 1 base sitting between them. CDR3 DNA: TGTGCCAGCAGCCAAGATAATCAGCCCCAGCATTTT. It codes for CASSQDNQPQHF.

J is TRBJ1-2 and V is TRBV20-1; 7 bases align to TRBD1. The CDR3 consists of 13 residues. The junction had 7 bases not matched to a gene; V was cut back by 4 bases and J by 5 bases. Per the germline V gene, CDR1 is DFQATT and CDR2 is SNEGSKA (reference sequence). CDR3 sequence reads: CSATTGQAYGYTF. CDR3 DNA sequence: TGCAGTGCTACCACCGGACAGGCATATGGCTACACCTTC.

On this clonotype: This may come from a read error, since a much larger clone is one base off. Here the CDR3 omits its conserved ending phenylalanine or tryptophan, so a read error is the likely source. This rearrangement joins TRBV28 to TRBJ2-5, with D possibly TRBD2 on 6 matching bases. CDR3 length equals 14 residues. The germline V gene has CDR1 MDHEN and CDR2 SYDVKM. Trimming removed 4 bases at V and 7 bases at J, with 16 bases between. CDR3 DNA sequence: TGTGCCAGCAGTTCACGGGTCTGGAGGGGGACCCAGTACATC. It is translated as CASSSRVWRGTQYI.

The CDR3 loop reads CSAIRGLAGGPGTDTQYF. The CDR3 DNA sequence: TGCAGTGCCATTCGCGGACTAGCGGGGGGACCGGGCACAGATACGCAGTATTTT. V and J are TRBV20-1 and TRBJ2-3; 14 bases are shared with TRBD2. This CDR3 contains 18 residues. From germline, CDR1 is DFQATT and CDR2 SNEGSKA (reference sequence). V lost 6 bases, J lost 1 base, and 12 bases stayed unmatched.

The table lists this clonotype with many counts. The chain links TRBV20-1 to TRBJ1-1; 8 bases agree with TRBD1. Per germline, CDR1 DFQATT and CDR2 SNEGSKA (reference sequence). This CDR3 is 15 amino acids long. V lost 1 base, J lost 5 bases, and 9 bases stayed unmatched. The CDR3 sequence: CSARGGQGRKTEAFF. The CDR3 coding sequence is TGCAGTGCTAGAGGTGGACAGGGCAGGAAAACTGAAGCTTTCTTT.

This sequence joins TRBV10-3 and TRBJ2-3; 8 bases agree with TRBD2. J lost 0 bases, V lost 10 bases, and 3 bases had no gene match. The CDR3 has 13 amino acids. CDR1 ENHRY and CDR2 SYGVKD come from the germline V gene. The CDR3: CATQRESTDTQYF. CDR3 nucleotides: TGTGCCACCCAGCGGGAGAGCACAGATACGCAGTATTTT.

This clonotype was seen at least ten times. The chain is built from TRBV7-2 and TRBJ2-5; 10 nucleotides match TRBD2. Germline-derived CDR1 and CDR2 are SGHTA and FQGNSA. This CDR3 is built from 16 residues. V was clipped by 5 bases and J by 5 bases; unmatched bases: 11. The CDR3 is CASSLGSGGAGETQYF. The CDR3 nucleotides read TGTGCCAGCAGCCTCGGGAGCGGGGGGGCGGGTGAGACCCAGTACTTC.

This clonotype was counted at least ten times. A read error may account for a junction end that differs from germline. In DNA form, the CDR3 reads TGTATGGGGAGGACCCACTCGTCGCGGAACACTGAAGCTTTCTTT. Amino acid sequence: CMGRTHSSRNTEAFF. The chain links TRBV29-1 to TRBJ1-1; no reliable D call. The V gene's germline CDR1 is SQVTM and CDR2 ANQGSEA. This CDR3 has 15 amino acids.